This T cell receptor beta chain comes out of a study of human T cells and chemical hapten exposure (dated by TCRdb to the early 2020s). A note on the overall study: For sensitization, 2% DPC in acetone was applied to a 2 cm by 2 cm area of upper inner arm skin. Libraries were combined into a pool for sequencing, and differences in TCR yield between samples came mainly from small differences in library volumes within the pool. Patch testing was performed on the upper back with Finn chambers containing 0.01% DPC, and the patch tests were scored after 6 days according to International Contact Dermatitis Research Group standards. Blood samples were taken from patients before sensitization (week 0) and at 2, 6 and about 24 weeks after DPC sensitization. For TCR sequencing, blood came from 25 to 30 alopecia patients at anywhere from one to four time points (pre-sensitization, 2, 6 and 24 weeks). Weekly therapeutic DPC doses were additionally applied to the scalp of patients throughout the roughly 23-week study period. The patient cohort, mostly female, included alopecia areata with under or over 50% scalp involvement, alopecia totalis and alopecia universalis. The study tracked peripheral blood TCR repertoire changes in vivo during primary and secondary sensitization to the hapten diphenylcyclopropenone (DPC) in alopecia patients.

For CDR1 and CDR2, the germline V gene lists LGHNT and FRNRAP. The junction shows trimming of 7 bases on V and 2 bases on J, plus 11 bases between the germline ends. The cysteine opens and the phenylalanine closes a CDR3 of 13 amino acids. Of the read, only the CDR3 DNA is kept; its 39 bases are in frame from base 1. Overall study outcomes, separate from this receptor: Alopecia, a presumed autoimmune disease, was present in all patients, so the immune response of the patients might differ from that of healthy individuals. The number of TCRs above 1 in 1000 frequency did not change with DPC sensitization; there was no evidence of global repertoire structure alterations. Patch test score correlated positively with the number of PT1 expanded TCRs, reaching significance at thresholds 8, 16 and 32 but not at 4. After repeated subsampling, changes were observed in the strength of the expansion versus patch-test correlation and in the threshold at which the correlation became significant. Significantly more large CDR3 similarity clusters were formed by expanded TCRs than by pre-sensitization or healthy control sets, consistent with antigen-driven responses.

Many counts were recorded for this clonotype. This clone's antigen is unknown. Per-base qualities were not stored, and no clone one base away is much larger. Libraries were built with RACE. The instrument given in TCRdb is NextSeq 500. During library preparation, unique molecular identifiers were attached to individual cDNA molecules so that TCRs could be counted quantitatively and reproducibly. For every blood RNA sample, sequencing covered both the TCR alpha and TCR beta chains. On the authors' methods: Samples had a median of around 92,000 TCRs, with a range from about 20,000 to 690,600. The Decombinator software suite was used to annotate V, J and CDR3 in the TCR reads. For PS versus PT1 abundance plots, all samples were subsampled to the same number of TCRs (28,000). Expanded TCRs were defined as absent before sensitization and observed at least eight times at the 2-week time point. TCRdb trimmed the raw reads at Q25, called clones with MiXCR and kept productive beta chains. Records with the same CDR3 protein are collapsed into one entry carrying the most frequent genes and DNA. These V and J calls originate from TCRdb's pipeline instead of the authors' own analysis. Within this sample are 60,000 to 80,000 distinct CDR3 sequences, with around 7% of them counted one time only. The ten largest clonotypes hold over 1.5% of the sample.

The meaning of the sample's time point label: pre-sensitization, week 0. The treatment or condition label of this sample denotes: therapeutic diphenylcyclopropenone sensitization with weekly scalp DPC. At every patch-test visit, the blood draw took place before the patch test was put on. Patients were considered eligible if aged 18 to 70, diagnosed with alopecia and deemed suitable for DPC therapy, and patients were excluded if pregnant. Unfractionated whole blood was collected in Tempus Blood RNA tubes, and total RNA was extracted from that blood. The sequencing used whole blood, collected in connection with sensitization to the hapten diphenylcyclopropenone (DPC). This sequence was found in a woman in her twenties or thirties with alopecia areata. Some clones in this sample may be carry-over from other donors' samples. The rearrangement joined TRBV12-5 to TRBJ1-1, with the identity of the D gene unclear. The base sequence is TGTGCTAGTGAACCGGAGGGTAACACTGAAGCTTTCTTT. The translation is CASEPEGNTEAFF.